This T cell receptor (beta chain) is drawn from a study of beta chain features in type 1 diabetes. The CDR3 runs 15 residues. V shed 6 bases, J shed 3 bases, and the junction held 6 bases outside the gene matches. Germline CDR1 reads MGHDK; CDR2 reads SYGVNS. The study, taken as a whole, reports: Whether HLA type influences TCRB rearrangement remained unresolved here. Individuals with type 1 diabetes displayed fewer insertions and more deletions at VDJ junctions. Naive, central memory and regulatory TCRB repertoires appeared more similar among patients than healthy donors.

Sorting based on CD45RO/CCR7/CD25/CD127/CD95/CD27 separated CD4+ naive, central memory, regulatory and stem cell-like memory cells. On this clone: Its specificity is not known.

All of the isolated RNA was reverse transcribed, so expressed TCRB transcripts were sequenced. Profiling relied on immunoSEQ multiplex PCR, and the TCRdb table lists in-frame clones only, not all of them. The sample includes hundreds of thousands of clones, approximately 9.9% of them seen just once. The genes are TRBV25-1 and TRBJ2-1, with 9 bases aligning to TRBD2. The TCR originated in a woman in her 30s in good health. The sample taken for sequencing was naive CD4+ T cells from blood. The CDR3 here is CASRARTSVYNEQFF. The CDR3, as DNA: TGTGCCAGCAGGGCTAGGACTAGCGTCTACAATGAGCAGTTCTTC.